This TCR beta chain was captured in a study of spatial heterogeneity in lung cancer. Points from the study as a whole: Expanded alpha and beta TCR counts within tumors tracked tumor mutation counts.

Between the trimmed V and J ends, which lost 0 bases and 0 bases, there was a span of 6 bases. Germline V gives CDR1 KGHSH, CDR2 LQKENI. The CDR3 length is 14 residues. Time point reported: sample taken at primary tumor resection. From the 5' RACE reads, TCRdb called clonotypes with MiXCR, one entry per CDR3 protein. The profile shows under 6,000 distinct CDR3 sequences, about 8.4% of them singletons. This clonotype is labeled medium-sized. Its specificity is unknown. Source: lung tumor tissue, taken at surgery. The source of this sequence is a male donor with early-stage non-small cell lung cancer. J is TRBJ2-7 and V is TRBV18; D perhaps matches TRBD2 (5 bases). For the CDR3, the DNA is TGTGCCAGCTCACCACCGGCGGGCTCCTACGAGCAGTACTTC. As protein: CASSPPAGSYEQYF. Full variable domain (rest looked up from reference TRBV18 and TRBJ2-7): NAGVMQNPRHLVRRRGQEARLRCSPMKGHSHVYWYRQLPEEGLKFMVYLQKENIIDESGMPKERFSAEFPKEGPSILRIQQVVRGDSAAYFCASSPPAGSYEQYFGPGTRLTVT.